Listed below are T cell receptor beta chains from one sample, sequenced in a study of T-cell reconstitution after alpha-beta-depleted transplantation in children. Each CDR3 protein is one row after TCRdb ran MiXCR on the PCR reads. Here the sample spans a few hundred thousand distinct CDR3 sequences, about 9.6% being singletons. Material: PBMCs from the stem cell graft donor, obtained from the stem cell graft. All receptors derive from a human donor who donated a stem cell graft to a child with SCID. Each CDR3 is given with its conserved first and last residue. The D gene is left open where the match is weak. Size is omitted from some rows. Given values are once, few, many or a class for expanded clones.

V gene	clone size	J gene	D gene	CDR3 DNA	CDR3 protein
TRBV5-1	many	TRBJ2-7	TRBD1	TGCGCCAGCAGCCCCGACAGGGGCTCCTACGAGCAGTACTTC	CASSPDRGSYEQYF
TRBV16	many	TRBJ1-5	.	TGTGCCAGCAGCCAAGGGGACACTCGCAATCAGCCCCAGCATTTT	CASSQGDTRNQPQHF
TRBV1	many	TRBJ1-1	.	TGCACCAGCAGCCCAGCCGACAGGGGTGACACTGAAGCTTTCTTT	CTSSPADRGDTEAFF
TRBV4-3	many	TRBJ1-5	TRBD1	TGCGCCAGCAGCTACGACAGGGGCAACAATCAGCCCCAGCATTTT	CASSYDRGNNQPQHF
TRBV7-9	many	TRBJ2-1	.	TGTGCCAGCAGCTCACTGGGACTCTACAATGAGCAGTTCTTC	CASSSLGLYNEQFF
TRBV10-2	.	TRBJ1-1	.	TGCGCCTCCCAGGCGAACATGAACACTGAAGCTTTCTTT	CASQANMNTEAFF
TRBV30	few	TRBJ1-6	.	TGTGCCTGGAGTGATGGGGTAATCAATTCACCCCTCCACTTT	CAWSDGVINSPLHF
TRBV9	.	TRBJ2-1	.	TGTGCCAGCAGCTCAAGCGGATACAATGAGCAGTTCTTC	CASSSSGYNEQFF
TRBV12-3/TRBV12-4	few	TRBJ2-7	TRBD2	TGTGCCAGCAGTTTAGCCCTTCTAGCGGGACTTTACGAGCAGTACTTC	CASSLALLAGLYEQYF
TRBV5-1	many	TRBJ2-5	.	TGCGCCAGCAGCTTGGGCCTAGTAGAGATGGCCCAGTACTTC	CASSLGLVEMAQYF
TRBV9	many	TRBJ1-4	.	TGTGCCAGCAGCGTCGAGGACGGCGATGAAAAACTGTTTTTT	CASSVEDGDEKLFF
TRBV5-4	many	TRBJ2-1	TRBD1	TGTGCCAGCAGCCTTGGGACAGGGACCTGGAATGAGCAGTTCTTC	CASSLGTGTWNEQFF
TRBV29-1	many	TRBJ1-1	TRBD1	TGCAGCGTCAGGGGGCCCCGAGCAGACTTGGCCACTGAAGCTTTCTTT	CSVRGPRADLATEAFF
TRBV5-5	many	TRBJ1-5	TRBD1	TGTGCCAGCAGCTATCAGGACAGGGATCAGCCCCAGCATTTT	CASSYQDRDQPQHF
TRBV5-1	many	TRBJ2-2	.	TGCGCCAGCAGCTTCGGCGTCAGGGGCACCGGGGAGCTGTTTTTT	CASSFGVRGTGELFF
TRBV20-1	many	TRBJ1-1	.	TGCAGTGCTCGGACGGTGGGGGTCACTGAAGCTTTCTTT	CSARTVGVTEAFF
TRBV20-1	many	TRBJ1-6	TRBD1	TGCAGTGCCGCCCTCCAGGGACAGTATAATTCACCCCTCCACTTT	CSAALQGQYNSPLHF